This note documents a single T cell receptor (beta chain) sequence. Per germline, CDR1 DFQATT and CDR2 SNEGSKA (reference sequence). V was pared by 6 bases and J by 3 bases, with 8 bases between. There are 11 residues in the CDR3. With TRAV- and TRBV-specific primers, first-strand cDNA was made, covering the alpha and beta chains. With a constant-region primer and a V-primer adapter, TCRs were subjected to around 18 PCR cycles of amplification. TCRdb reanalysed the reads using MiXCR and keeps one entry per CDR3 protein. The sample records 75,000 to 95,000 distinct CDR3 sequences, under 25% being singletons. The data derive from a study of low-dose radiotherapy and immunotherapy resistance in tumors. As for the study in general: Across 26 weeks, 13 Gy in total went to Cohort 2, delivered as 1 Gy per fraction every two weeks. Aspirin was administered orally at 300 mg daily for four cycles, commencing on cycle 1 day 1. The drug cyclophosphamide was given into a vein at 200 mg/m2 every two weeks, one day before radiation and immunotherapy. Patients were treated with intravenous nivolumab at 240 mg every two weeks and were also dosed with ipilimumab at 1 mg/kg every six weeks.

Time point of the sample: after trial treatment. Treatment meaning: LDRT plus nivolumab, ipilimumab, low-dose cyclophosphamide and aspirin (RACIN trial). The clonotype comes from a female donor with ovarian cancer. This sequence joins TRBV20-1 and TRBJ1-1; D remains ambiguous. Source: PBMCs, taken after low-dose radiotherapy plus immunotherapy. CDR3 coding DNA: TGCAGTGCGCGCCGGGACACTGAAGCTTTCTTT. This encodes CSARRDTEAFF.